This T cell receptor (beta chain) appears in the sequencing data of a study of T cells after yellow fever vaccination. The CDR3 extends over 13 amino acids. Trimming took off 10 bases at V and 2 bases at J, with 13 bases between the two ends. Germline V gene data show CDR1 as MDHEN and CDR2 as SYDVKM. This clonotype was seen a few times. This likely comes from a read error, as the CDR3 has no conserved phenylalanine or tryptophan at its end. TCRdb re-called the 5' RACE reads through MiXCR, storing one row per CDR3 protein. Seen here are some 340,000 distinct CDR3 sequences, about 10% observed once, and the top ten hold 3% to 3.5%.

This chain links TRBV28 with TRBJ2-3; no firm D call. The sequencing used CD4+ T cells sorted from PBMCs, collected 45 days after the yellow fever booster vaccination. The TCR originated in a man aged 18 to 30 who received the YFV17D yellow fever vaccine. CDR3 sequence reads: CATYLSTTDTQYI. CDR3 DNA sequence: TGTGCCACCTACCTTTCTACCACAGATACGCAGTATATT.